The clone carrying this TCR beta chain was seen once. Its antigen remains unknown. The PCR employed 60 Vbeta primers together with 13 Jbeta primers. Clones were read by immunoSEQ multiplex PCR, and TCRdb kept only the in-frame ones, dropping some. This sample yields around 120,000 clones, of which 70% to 80% are seen a single time; 2% to 3% belongs to the top ten. Trimming removed 2 bases at V and 0 bases at J, with 17 bases between. This CDR3 comprises 18 residues. Germline values: CDR1 LGHNA, CDR2 YNFKEQ. This record comes from a study of cytomegalovirus exposure and HLA in healthy donors. Study-wide results and caveats: Productive rates of about 87% or about 30% were seen for most TCR beta V segments in an earlier analysis.

The sample taken for sequencing was PBMCs. This receptor was identified in a woman in her sixties in good health and CMV-seropositive. This chain connects TRBV4-2 to TRBJ1-3, with D unclear. CDR3 DNA: TGTGCCAGCAGCCAACCGACACCCGGAGGGTACTCTGGAAACACCATATATTTT. Amino acid sequence: CASSQPTPGGYSGNTIYF.